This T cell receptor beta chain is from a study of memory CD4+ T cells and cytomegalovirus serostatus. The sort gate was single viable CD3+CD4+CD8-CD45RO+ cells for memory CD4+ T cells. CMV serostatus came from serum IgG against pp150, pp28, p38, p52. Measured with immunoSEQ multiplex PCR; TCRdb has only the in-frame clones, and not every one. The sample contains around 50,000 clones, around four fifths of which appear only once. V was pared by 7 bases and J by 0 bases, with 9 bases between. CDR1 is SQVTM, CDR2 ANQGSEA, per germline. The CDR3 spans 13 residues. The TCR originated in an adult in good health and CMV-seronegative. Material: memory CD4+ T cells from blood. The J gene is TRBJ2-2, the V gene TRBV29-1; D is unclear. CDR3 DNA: TGCAGCGCGTGGGCGACGAACACCGGGGAGCTGTTTTTT. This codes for CSAWATNTGELFF.